This T cell receptor (beta chain) was identified in a study of blood T cell repertoires in COVID-19. Looking at the study overall: Acute and convalescent COVID-19 specimens originated in the United States, Italy and Spain.

V lost 4 bases, J lost 2 bases, and 12 bases lay in between. Germline CDR1 reads SGHAT; CDR2 reads FQNNGV. The length of the CDR3 is 15 residues. This clone was observed a handful of times. Per the original data handling: For nucleated cells, counts were estimated from reference gene primer amplification. Profiled with immunoSEQ multiplex PCR; TCRdb holds only in-frame clones, not every one. V and J calls and clone size are given by that table; D and trimming were obtained from the DNA. This table holds around 140,000 clones, under 90% found once. The TCR comes from an older woman with active or convalescent COVID-19. The chain is built from TRBV11-2 and TRBJ1-5; D is unresolved. The sequencing input was peripheral blood. Here the CDR3 reads CASSYDPRGNQPQHF. In DNA form, the CDR3 reads TGTGCCAGCAGCTATGACCCTAGAGGCAATCAGCCCCAGCATTTT.